The present entry profiles one T cell receptor beta chain with its context. These data come from a study of blood T cell repertoires in COVID-19. In the original workflow: Scientists estimated how many nucleated cells there were by amplifying reference gene primers. The method was immunoSEQ multiplex PCR; TCRdb's version includes in-frame clones alone and lacks a portion of them. D and trimming come from the DNA, and the V and J calls and clone size come from that table. This table holds more than 70,000 clones, around 79% found once. CDR3 size: 16 residues. Trimming removed 4 bases from V and 9 bases from J; junction bases left unmatched: 13. Germline lookup yields CDR1 LGHDT and CDR2 YNNKEL (reference sequence).

The chain employs TRBV3-1 (or the pseudogene TRBV3-2) and TRBJ2-1; 9 bases fit TRBD2. The receptor was derived from a human donor in a cohort sampled during active COVID-19. Sequencing input: peripheral blood. CDR3 protein: CASSPSQREDTVEQFF. The CDR3 DNA follows: TGTGCCAGCAGCCCTTCCCAGCGGGAGGACACCGTTGAGCAGTTCTTC.